This T cell receptor (beta chain) originates from a study of T cells after yellow fever vaccination. Findings and limits, study-wide: Contaminating bulk clonotypes could be abundant in FACS-sorted repertoires. Most clones from primary vaccination resurfaced after the booster (approximately 95% CD4, about 91% CD8). Just a small share of clonotypes turned up in the CD4 compartment as well as the CD8 compartment.

Template switching by 5'RACE produced TCR cDNA, adding a universal primer site and UMIs. In TCRdb, the 5' RACE reads were re-called with MiXCR into one record per CDR3 protein. The sample has just under 600,000 distinct CDR3 sequences, approximately 13% seen once. This CDR3 is built from 13 residues. Trimming pared 10 bases from V and 4 bases from J, leaving 14 bases between. In regard to this clonotype: Its antigen is unknown.

Source: PBMCs, taken on the day of the yellow fever booster vaccination. The J gene is TRBJ2-1, the V gene TRBV23-1; a possible D gene is TRBD2 (6 bases). TRBV23-1 is flagged as an ORF with uncertain function. The origin of this receptor is a young man who received the YFV17D yellow fever vaccine. CDR3 bases: TGCGCCATCTGGAGGGTACAGTACAATGAGCAGTTCTTC. It encodes CAIWRVQYNEQFF.